These 14 T cell receptor beta chains were all obtained from the same sample, sequenced in a study of CD8+CD57+ T cells in acquired aplastic anemia. The study profiled TCR beta VDJ and CDR3 using genomic DNA as template. Each CDR3 protein gets one entry after TCRdb re-called the reads with MiXCR. In the table there are approximately 190,000 distinct CDR3 sequences, around 65% of which are singletons. Sequencing was performed on sorted CD4+, CD8+, or CD8+CD57+ T cells (not recorded which) from PBMCs. Receptor source: a human donor with severe aplastic anemia or a healthy control (not recorded which).

The rearrangement uses TRBV4-1 and TRBJ2-3; 7 bases fit TRBD2. This CDR3 has 16 amino acids. Germline CDR1 is MGHRA and CDR2 is YSYEKL. V was clipped by 0 bases and J by 5 bases; unmatched bases: 8. The CDR3 is CASSQDRGGRIDTQYF. For the CDR3, the DNA is TGCGCCAGCAGCCAAGATCGGGGAGGGAGGATAGATACGCAGTATTTT.

To note about this clonotype: A read error may be the cause here, since a much bigger clone is one base away. V and J are TRBV6-6 and TRBJ2-5; no reliable D call. The CDR3 covers 12 residues. Germline V gene lookup returns CDR1 MNHNY and CDR2 SVGAGI (reference sequence). The CDR3 nucleotides are TGTGCCAGCAGCCCCCGCGCCGAGACCCAGTGCTTC. Translating it yields CASSPRAETQCF.

The J gene is TRBJ1-5, the V gene TRBV10-2; TRBD1 matches at 8 bases. Trimming cost V 2 bases and J 0 bases; bases outside gene matches: 3. This CDR3 is built from 16 residues. Germline values: CDR1 WSHSY, CDR2 SAAADI. CDR3 residues: CASSERTGYSNQPQHF. The CDR3 nucleotides read TGCGCCAGCAGTGAGCGGACAGGGTATAGCAATCAGCCCCAGCATTTT.

As concerns this clonotype: One end of the junction fails to match germline, which may point to a read error. The V call is TRBV19, the J call TRBJ2-5, with D hard to call. CDR3 size: 13 residues. Germline loops: CDR1 LNHDA, CDR2 SQIVND (reference sequence). The DNA for the CDR3 is TGTGCAAGTAGTACCAACTCCCGCGAGACCCAGTACTTC. This sequence encodes CASSTNSRETQYF.

The J gene is TRBJ1-2, the V gene TRBV7-6, with D maybe TRBD1 (6 bases). Germline-derived CDR1 and CDR2 are SGHVS and FNYEAQ. The CDR3 extends over 14 amino acids. Trimming removed 1 base at V and 8 bases at J, with 14 bases between. This chain's CDR3 is CASSLEPTGEGYTF. The CDR3 coding sequence is TGTGCCAGCAGCTTAGAGCCGACAGGTGAAGGCTACACCTTC.

The CDR3 DNA sequence: TGTGCCAGCAGCTTAGGGGTACTAGCGGTCACCTCCTACGAGCAGTACTTC. Its translation: CASSLGVLAVTSYEQYF. The V gene is TRBV7-9, the J gene TRBJ2-7, with TRBD2 identical over 8 bases. Per germline, CDR1 SEHNR and CDR2 FQNEAQ (reference sequence). There are 17 residues in the CDR3. Losses at the gene ends were 1 base for V and 0 bases for J; bases not matched to a gene: 8.

In this sample, this clonotype turned up a few times. This sequence joins TRBV24-1 and TRBJ2-3; TRBD2 matches at 8 bases. This CDR3 is 13 amino acids long. The junction had 5 bases not matched to a gene; V was cut back by 3 bases and J by 10 bases. Germline V gives CDR1 KGHDR, CDR2 SFDVKD. The CDR3 sequence is CATSDPGLGAQYF. The CDR3 bases are TGTGCCACCAGTGATCCGGGACTAGGTGCGCAGTATTTT.

This clonotype was detected only once. The V gene is TRBV20-1, the J gene TRBJ1-2, with a possible D match to TRBD1 (5 bases). The CDR3 totals 14 residues. V was pared by 0 bases and J by 5 bases, with 13 bases between. Germline V gene data show CDR1 as DFQATT and CDR2 as SNEGSKA (reference sequence). Here the CDR3 reads CSARELAGGYGYTF. CDR3 nucleotide sequence: TGCAGTGCTAGAGAACTAGCGGGGGGGTATGGCTACACCTTC.

V usage is TRBV7-6 and J usage is TRBJ1-5; D unclear. In germline, CDR1 is SGHVS, CDR2 FNYEAQ. CDR3 length equals 14 residues. Trimming took off 0 bases at V and 4 bases at J, with 7 bases between the two ends. The CDR3 nucleotides are TGTGCCAGCAGCTTAGCCTTTGGGAATCAGCCCCAGCATTTT. It specifies CASSLAFGNQPQHF. The full variable domain, with the rest looked up from reference TRBV7-6 and TRBJ1-5, is GAGVSQSPRYKVTKRGQDVALRCDPISGHVSLYWYRQALGQGPEFLTYFNYEAQQDKSGLPNDRFSAERPEGSISTLTIQRTEQRDSAMYRCASSLAFGNQPQHFGDGTRLSIL.

This clonotype was found once. V is TRBV24-1 and J is TRBJ2-2, with 7 bases that match TRBD2. The V segment lost 9 bases and the J segment 2 bases; nucleotides outside the gene matches: 8. In germline, CDR1 is KGHDR, CDR2 SFDVKD. The CDR3 consists of 15 residues. CDR3 nucleotides: TGTGCCACCTCCATGGGGGGGAGAAACACCGGGGAGCTGTTTTTT. Protein sequence: CATSMGGRNTGELFF.

This clonotype was counted a single time. V is TRBV20-1 and J is TRBJ2-1; no definite D call. This CDR3 has 15 amino acids. Germline values: CDR1 DFQATT, CDR2 SNEGSKA (reference sequence). V dropped 4 bases and J dropped 4 bases, with 17 bases sitting between them. The CDR3 region is CSANGAVPVYNEQFF. Written as DNA, the CDR3 is TGCAGTGCTAACGGCGCCGTACCGGTTTACAATGAGCAGTTCTTC.

There are a few counts of this clonotype. The chain couples TRBV7-3 to TRBJ2-7; 9 nucleotides line up with TRBD1. The trim removed 0 bases at V and 5 bases at J, leaving 8 bases unmatched. From germline, CDR1 is SGHTA and CDR2 FQGTGA. CDR3 length: 16 amino acids. The CDR3, as DNA: TGTGCCAGCAGCTTAACTACGGGGACAGGGCGGGACGAGCAGTACTTC. Encoded protein: CASSLTTGTGRDEQYF.

The chain is built from TRBV2 and TRBJ2-3; D not certain. This CDR3 spans 13 amino acids. Trimming took 2 bases from V and 2 from J, leaving 5 bases between them. Germline V gene lookup returns CDR1 SNHLY and CDR2 FYNNEI. CDR3 nucleotides: TGTGCCAGCAGTGAAATATCCACAGATACGCAGTATTTT. Translating it yields CASSEISTDTQYF.

The V call is TRBV20-1, the J call TRBJ2-4; D is ambiguous. The V end lost 2 bases, the J end lost 9 bases, and 8 bases lay between the germline ends. Germline V gene sequence: CDR1 DFQATT, CDR2 SNEGSKA (reference sequence). The CDR3 has 11 residues. CDR3 bases: TGCAGTGCTAGACCCCTTTCCATTCAGTACTTC. This encodes CSARPLSIQYF.